Sequencing of this T cell receptor beta chain was carried out in a study of cytomegalovirus exposure and HLA in healthy donors. Across the study: From 150 million to 200 million T cells, an earlier analysis saw some 120 million unique TCR beta sequences.

This PCR relied on a set of 60 Vbeta primers and 13 Jbeta primers. Only in-frame clones appear in the TCRdb table, and some are missing; sequencing was by immunoSEQ multiplex PCR. There are under 200,000 clones in the sample; roughly four fifths occur only once, and 1.5% to 1.9% lies in the top ten. With regard to this clone: What it binds is unknown.

This CDR3 spans 18 amino acids. Germline V gene sequence: CDR1 SGHTA, CDR2 FQGNSA. The V segment lost 0 bases and the J segment 6 bases; nucleotides outside the gene matches: 7. Broader study findings: CMV serostatus stood as the only immune exposure information on hand. Previous analysis showed most TCR beta V segments were productive about 87% or about 30% of the time. Among the CMV-associated chains, three were confirmed in vitro as specific for CMV antigens.

Source material: PBMCs. V and J are TRBV7-2 and TRBJ2-2; 13 nucleotides match TRBD2. This TCR came from a middle-aged man in good health and CMV-seronegative. The CDR3 DNA is TGTGCCAGCAGCTTAGCAGGGGGACTAGCGGGGTCTGCCGGGGAGCTGTTTTTT. As protein: CASSLAGGLAGSAGELFF.